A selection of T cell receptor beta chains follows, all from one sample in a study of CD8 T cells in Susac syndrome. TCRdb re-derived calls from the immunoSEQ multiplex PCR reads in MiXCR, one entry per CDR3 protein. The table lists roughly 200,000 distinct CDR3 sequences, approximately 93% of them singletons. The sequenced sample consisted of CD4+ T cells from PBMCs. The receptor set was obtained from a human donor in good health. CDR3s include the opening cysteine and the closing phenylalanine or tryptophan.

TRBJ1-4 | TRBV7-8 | CASTRAGSGEKLFF
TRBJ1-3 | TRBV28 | CASSSGGVGNTIYF
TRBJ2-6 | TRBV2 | CASSVGIFSGANVLTF
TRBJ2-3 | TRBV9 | CASSDNWGKGSGTQYF
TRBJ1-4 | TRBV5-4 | CASSLAGTREKLFF
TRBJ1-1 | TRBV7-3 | CASSPGLGRTEAFF
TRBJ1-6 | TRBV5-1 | CASRPTGTSNSPLHF
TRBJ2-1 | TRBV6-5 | CASRQAMYNEQFF
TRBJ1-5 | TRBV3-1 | CASSQGPKQPQHF
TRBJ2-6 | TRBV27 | CASSLHVRLGGANVLTF
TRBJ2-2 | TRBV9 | CASSVHNSPSGELFF
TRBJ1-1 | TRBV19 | CASSIRQNTEAFF
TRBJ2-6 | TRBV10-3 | CAIRSSDRFFSGANVLTF
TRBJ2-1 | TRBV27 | CASSRSWVSYNEQFF
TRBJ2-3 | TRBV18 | CASSPPGLTSDTQYF
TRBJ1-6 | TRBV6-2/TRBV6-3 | CASSREGQYYNSPLHF
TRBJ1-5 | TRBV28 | CASSFAGAGNQPQHF
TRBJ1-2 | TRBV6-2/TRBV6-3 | CASRSTGGPNYGYTF
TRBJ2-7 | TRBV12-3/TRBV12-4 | CASSSGTGYEQYF
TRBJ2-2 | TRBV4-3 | CASSQDPYTGELFF
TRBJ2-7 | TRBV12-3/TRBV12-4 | CASSSLTGGVSYEQYF
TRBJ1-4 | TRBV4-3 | CASSQDSRPNEKLFF
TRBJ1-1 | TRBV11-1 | CASSSTGGKNTEAFF
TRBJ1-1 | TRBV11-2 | CASSTDPNTEAFF
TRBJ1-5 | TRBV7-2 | CASSYTGGSSQPQHF
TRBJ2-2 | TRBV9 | CASSVGEREAGELFF
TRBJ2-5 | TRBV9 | CASSRGASVETQYF
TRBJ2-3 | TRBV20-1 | CSAKNSGGTDTQYF
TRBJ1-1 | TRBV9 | CASSVMGNTEAFF
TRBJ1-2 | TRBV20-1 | CSAIVRQGRYGYTF
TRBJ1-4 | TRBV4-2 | CASSPGTVATNEKLFF
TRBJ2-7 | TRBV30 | CAWSVLAGIGEQYF
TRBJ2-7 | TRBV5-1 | CASRTGLAGAFVQYF
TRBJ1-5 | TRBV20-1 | CSASPPTGLHQPQHF
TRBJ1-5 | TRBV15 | CATRGGGSGNQPQHF
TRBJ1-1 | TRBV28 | CASSTSGTEAFF
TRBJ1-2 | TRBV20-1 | CSASVRGQGPWGYTF
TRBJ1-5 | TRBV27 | CATRRWSDSNQPQHF
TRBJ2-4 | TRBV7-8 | CASSLTAIQYF
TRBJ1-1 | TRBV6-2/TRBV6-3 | CAINRGVGTEAFF
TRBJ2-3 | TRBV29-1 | CSVAPKLRTDTQYF
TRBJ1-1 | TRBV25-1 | CATEPFTVNTEAFF
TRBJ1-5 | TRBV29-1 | CSVLLSGQGNQPQHF
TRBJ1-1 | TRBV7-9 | CASARASNTEAFF
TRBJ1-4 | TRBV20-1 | CSARSRGRPNEKLFF
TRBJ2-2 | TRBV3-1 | CASSQASGELFF
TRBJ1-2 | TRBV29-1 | CSVGGGGGYTF
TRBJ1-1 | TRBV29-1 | CSVDTPKGMNTEAFF
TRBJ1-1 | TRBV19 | CASSIQGNTEAFF
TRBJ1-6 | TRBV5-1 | CASSLEGQKTSPLHF
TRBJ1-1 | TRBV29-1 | CSVGGKLRNTEAFF
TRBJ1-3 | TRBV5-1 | CASSLEGTGNTIYF
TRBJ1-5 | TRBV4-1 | CASSQEGLVFQPQHF